A selection of T cell receptor beta chains follows, all from one sample in a study of T cell responses to AZD1222 COVID-19 vaccine. Here immunoSEQ multiplex PCR was the method, and the copy in TCRdb shows in-frame clones only, minus some. This repertoire shows 29,000 or so clones, approximately 93% found once; its top ten account for over 8%. Material: peripheral blood, obtained on day 0 of AZD1222 vaccination. The receptors derive from an adult in good health. The CDR3 runs from the conserved cysteine through the conserved F or W. The D gene is left open where the match is weak. Size is stated for part of the rows, as once, few or many counts, or as a class when the clone is expanded.

-	TRBV30	-	TRBJ2-1	TGTGCCTGGAGTGCAAGCTCCTACAATGAGCAGTTCTTC	CAWSASSYNEQFF
-	TRBV6-2/TRBV6-3	-	TRBJ2-7	TGTGCCAGCAGTTACTTCGCTGTACCTGGGTCCTACGAGCAGTACTTC	CASSYFAVPGSYEQYF
few	TRBV11-1	-	TRBJ2-3	TGTGCCAGCAGCCCGCATGGGGGGAGTGGGACAGATACGCAGTATTTT	CASSPHGGSGTDTQYF
-	TRBV11-2	-	TRBJ2-3	TGTGCCAGCAGCTTTCCGCCGAGCGGAAACACAGATACGCAGTATTTT	CASSFPPSGNTDTQYF
-	TRBV27	-	TRBJ2-1	TGTGCCAGCAGTTTATCTGGTGAGCAGTTCTTC	CASSLSGEQFF
-	TRBV14	-	TRBJ1-1	TGTGCCAGCAGCTTCCTTCGGGGCACTGAAGCTTTCTTT	CASSFLRGTEAFF
-	TRBV5-8	-	TRBJ2-2	TGTGCCAGCAGCTTGAAACAGGCGAACACCGGGGAGCTGTTTTTT	CASSLKQANTGELFF
-	TRBV6-5	-	TRBJ1-1	TGTGCCAGCAGTTACCGCGGAGGGAGGGACACTGAAGCTTTCTTT	CASSYRGGRDTEAFF
-	TRBV5-1	TRBD1	TRBJ1-2	TGCGCCAGCAGCTTGGCCGGACAGGTTGGCTATGGCTACACCTTC	CASSLAGQVGYGYTF
-	TRBV3-1/TRBV3-2	TRBD1	TRBJ2-5	TGTGCCAGCAGCCTTAAGGGGGCTCGCGAGACCCAGTACTTC	CASSLKGARETQYF
-	TRBV2	TRBD1	TRBJ2-5	TGTGCCACACATGGACAGGGGAGAGAGGAGACCCAGTACTTC	CATHGQGREETQYF
-	TRBV5-4	-	TRBJ1-4	TGTGCCAGCAGCTTGTTGGGGACAACTAATGAAAAACTGTTTTTT	CASSLLGTTNEKLFF
once	TRBV3-1/TRBV3-2	-	TRBJ2-2	TGTGCCAGCAGTCCTCAGGGTTCGGACACCGGGGAGCTGTTTTTT	CASSPQGSDTGELFF
-	TRBV28	-	TRBJ1-4	TGTGCCAGCAGCTTGAGAGCAACTAATGAAAAACTGTTTTTT	CASSLRATNEKLFF
once	TRBV5-6	-	TRBJ1-2	TGTGCCAGCAGCTTGCAGGGGCGGGTCGAAGTTCGAGGCTACACCTTC	CASSLQGRVEVRGYTF
-	TRBV4-1	-	TRBJ2-1	TGCGCCAGCAGCCCGGGACCAGGAAAGGGGCCACACAATGAGCAGTTCTTC	CASSPGPGKGPHNEQFF
-	TRBV6-6	-	TRBJ1-4	TGTGCCAGCAGTTACTCGTTGCAGGTCGTGTTTTTT	CASSYSLQVVFF
-	TRBV3-1/TRBV3-2	-	TRBJ2-2	TGTGCCAGCAGTTACCGTACCGGGGAGCTGTTTTTT	CASSYRTGELFF
-	TRBV13	-	TRBJ2-1	TGTGCCAGCAGCTTGAGACGCAACTCGTCTGAGCAGTTCTTC	CASSLRRNSSEQFF
-	TRBV2	-	TRBJ2-2	TGTGCCAGCAGTGAAATCTTAGCCGCCGGGGAGCTGTTTTTT	CASSEILAAGELFF